This TCR beta chain was observed in a study of neurological immune-mediated disorders. The study's findings and limits: Falling below healthy controls, multiple sclerosis showed the least TCR clonal expansion, while HTLV-1-associated myelopathy showed the most. There was no association between the multiple sclerosis repertoire cluster and any clinical or MRI feature.

This clonotype was found many times. Its target is not known. The CDR3 has 15 amino acids. The V and J ends lost 6 bases and 8 bases respectively, with 22 bases between them. TCRdb ran MiXCR on the 5' RACE reads and lists one entry per CDR3 protein. This sample has around 70,000 distinct CDR3 sequences, with 4.8% found just once. This TCR came from a woman between 70 and 85 years old with multiple sclerosis. The chain combines TRBV12-3 or TRBV12-4 with TRBJ1-2, with TRBD1 as a possible D gene (6 bases). Sequenced sample: PBMCs. The CDR3 nucleotides read TGTGCCAGCAGCCTCCGGTCGGGGGGCGCGAAGGGCTACACCTTC. Amino acids: CASSLRSGGAKGYTF.